The rows below give T cell receptor beta chains drawn from one sample of a study of T-cell reconstitution after alpha-beta-depleted transplantation in children. In TCRdb, the PCR reads were re-called with MiXCR into one record per CDR3 protein. In the table there are some 78,000 distinct CDR3 sequences, around 14% of which are singletons. This specimen consisted of PBMCs, mostly from graft donor cells, obtained 180 days after TCRalphabeta/CD19-depleted stem cell transplant. The source is a male patient aged 2-10 years who had a stem cell transplant for acute lymphoblastic leukemia, so the T cells may come from the graft donor. Both conserved end residues are part of each CDR3. Each record gives: clone size, J gene, D gene, V gene, CDR3 protein, CDR3 DNA. A D gene is named only where the DNA matches it firmly. Clone size appears in some rows only: once, few, many, or a class for an expanded clone.

>few|TRBJ2-3|TRBD1|TRBV12-3/TRBV12-4
CASTPGQGADTQYF
TGTGCCAGCACTCCCGGGCAGGGGGCAGATACGCAGTATTTT
>few|TRBJ2-7|TRBD1|TRBV5-6
CASSLGYGTVYEQYF
TGTGCCAGCAGCTTGGGGTATGGGACAGTCTACGAGCAGTACTTC
>few|TRBJ1-5|.|TRBV20-1
CSVEGTGPSNQPQHF
TGCAGTGTCGAAGGGACCGGACCTAGCAATCAGCCCCAGCATTTT
>.|TRBJ2-7|.|TRBV7-2
CASGGNYEQYF
TGTGCCAGCGGGGGTAACTACGAGCAGTACTTC
>many|TRBJ1-4|.|TRBV12-3/TRBV12-4
CASSSGENNEKLFF
TGTGCCAGCAGTTCAGGGGAGAATAATGAAAAACTGTTTTTT
>many|TRBJ2-7|.|TRBV7-2
CASSPLFYEQYF
TGTGCCAGCAGCCCTCTTTTCTACGAGCAGTACTTC
>few|TRBJ2-5|TRBD2|TRBV27
CASSLSGERTTQYF
TGTGCCAGCAGTTTAAGCGGGGAACGGACGACCCAGTACTTC
>.|TRBJ1-2|.|TRBV7-2
CASSLVRAAVPYGDTF
TGTGCCAGCAGCTTAGTCAGGGCAGCCGTACCCTATGGCGACACCTTC
>.|TRBJ2-1|.|TRBV6-2/TRBV6-3
CASSSVFGYEQFF
TGTGCCAGCAGCTCCGTCTTTGGCTATGAGCAGTTCTTC
>few|TRBJ1-1|.|TRBV15
CATSREQMNTEAFF
TGTGCCACCAGCAGAGAACAGATGAACACTGAAGCTTTCTTT
>.|TRBJ2-3|.|TRBV10-1
CASSEGVSTQYF
TGCGCCAGCAGTGAGGGGGTTAGCACGCAGTATTTT
>many|TRBJ2-7|TRBD2|TRBV20-1
CSARDASGGTLSYEQYF
TGCAGTGCTAGAGATGCCAGCGGGGGTACCCTCTCCTACGAGCAGTACTTC
>.|TRBJ1-1|.|TRBV12-3/TRBV12-4
CASSRSSGRTEAFF
TGTGCCAGCAGCCGATCTTCGGGCCGCACTGAAGCTTTCTTT
>few|TRBJ2-4|.|TRBV5-1
CASSVEGARGSETKNIQYF
TGCGCCAGCAGCGTCGAAGGAGCGCGGGGTTCTGAGACCAAAAACATTCAGTACTTC
>few|TRBJ1-4|.|TRBV5-1
CASSLDRVEKLFF
TGCGCCAGCAGCTTGGACAGGGTTGAAAAACTGTTTTTT
>few|TRBJ1-2|.|TRBV5-1
CASNVRGGYTF
TGCGCCAGCAACGTCCGGGGTGGCTACACCTTC
>few|TRBJ2-5|.|TRBV28
CASSSSRSAQETQYF
TGTGCCAGCAGCTCCTCCAGGAGCGCCCAAGAGACCCAGTACTTC
>many|TRBJ2-5|TRBD1|TRBV12-3/TRBV12-4
CASRRTGGETQYF
TGTGCCAGCAGAAGGACAGGGGGAGAGACCCAGTACTTC
>.|TRBJ1-2|.|TRBV19
CASSLLTVFAPYGYTF
TGTGCCAGTAGCCTCCTAACGGTCTTCGCCCCATATGGCTACACCTTC
>few|TRBJ2-4|.|TRBV12-3/TRBV12-4
CASSFPGKAKNIQYF
TGTGCCAGCAGTTTTCCAGGGAAAGCCAAAAACATTCAGTACTTC
>few|TRBJ2-7|.|TRBV9
CASSVGVGPLDEQYF
TGTGCCAGCAGCGTAGGGGTAGGACCGCTCGACGAGCAGTACTTC
>few|TRBJ2-7|.|TRBV6-5
CASSYLQGEYEQYF
TGTGCCAGCAGTTACCTCCAGGGAGAGTACGAGCAGTACTTC
>few|TRBJ1-1|.|TRBV10-3
CAISEGQHTFF
TGTGCCATCAGTGAAGGGCAGCACACTTTCTTT
>few|TRBJ2-5|TRBD2|TRBV6-1
CASRGVMGETQYF
TGTGCCAGCCGGGGGGTGATGGGGGAGACCCAGTACTTC
>few|TRBJ2-7|.|TRBV21-1
CASSTGGGYRDRPDPYEQYF
TGTGCCAGCAGCACAGGGGGGGGTTATAGGGACAGACCTGACCCCTACGAGCAGTACTTC
>.|TRBJ2-5|.|TRBV7-6
CASSLRGASYF
TGTGCCAGCAGCTTACGGGGAGCTTCGTACTTC
>.|TRBJ2-1|TRBD2|TRBV4-2
CASSPVTGLMRHEQFF
TGTGCCAGCAGCCCCGTAACGGGACTAATGCGTCATGAGCAGTTCTTC
>.|TRBJ1-4|TRBD1|TRBV11-2
CASSLEDRGAGWANEKLFF
TGTGCCAGCAGCTTAGAGGACAGGGGTGCTGGGTGGGCTAATGAAAAACTGTTTTTT
>many|TRBJ2-2|TRBD1|TRBV9
CASSVADRGELFF
TGTGCCAGCAGCGTAGCGGACAGGGGGGAGCTGTTTTTT
>.|TRBJ2-5|.|TRBV13
CASRNRGETQCF
TGTGCCAGCAGGAATAGGGGGGAGACCCAGTGCTTC
>.|TRBJ2-3|.|TRBV18
CASSPPGDTQYF
TGTGCCAGCTCACCGCCCGGGGATACGCAGTATTTT
>few|TRBJ1-1|.|TRBV9
CASSVAQGTEAFF
TGTGCCAGCAGCGTAGCCCAGGGGACTGAAGCTTTCTTT
>few|TRBJ2-1|.|TRBV20-1
CSARRQGLKNEQFF
TGCAGTGCTAGGCGACAGGGACTCAAGAATGAGCAGTTCTTC
>few|TRBJ1-1|.|TRBV4-3
CASSQEGFPGWRTEAFF
TGCGCCAGCAGCCAAGAAGGCTTTCCGGGGTGGCGGACTGAAGCTTTCTTT
>.|TRBJ1-3|TRBD1|TRBV12-3/TRBV12-4
CASSTPGQGAFSGNTIYF
TGTGCCAGCAGTACCCCGGGACAGGGGGCTTTCTCTGGAAACACCATATATTTT
>.|TRBJ2-5|TRBD1|TRBV27
CASSVDRGQETQYF
TGTGCCAGCAGTGTTGACAGGGGGCAAGAGACCCAGTACTTC
>few|TRBJ2-3|.|TRBV9
CASSLGVGASTDTQYF
TGTGCCAGCAGCCTAGGGGTCGGTGCTAGCACAGATACGCAGTATTTT
>few|TRBJ2-2|.|TRBV28
CASSLSHTGELFF
TGTGCCAGCAGTTTATCTCACACCGGGGAGCTGTTTTTT
>many|TRBJ2-1|.|TRBV4-3
CASSPDLHNEQFF
TGCGCCAGCAGCCCTGACCTACACAATGAGCAGTTCTTC
>.|TRBJ2-7|.|TRBV5-1
CASSPFRAGSTFSSYEQYF
TGCGCCAGCAGCCCCTTTCGAGCGGGCTCCACCTTTTCCTCCTACGAGCAGTACTTC
>few|TRBJ2-5|.|TRBV5-4
CASSFRLLRDETQYF
TGTGCCAGCAGCTTCCGGCTCCTCCGGGACGAGACCCAGTACTTC
>.|TRBJ2-3|.|TRBV7-8
CASSLRREGDTQYF
TGTGCCAGCAGCTTGCGGCGGGAAGGGGATACGCAGTATTTT
>many|TRBJ2-4|.|TRBV7-9
CASSLGSRVAKNIQYF
TGTGCCAGCAGCTTAGGGTCCCGTGTAGCCAAAAACATTCAGTACTTC